This T cell receptor (beta chain) was captured by sequencing in a study of blood T cell repertoires in COVID-19. The wider study: The United States, Italy and Spain supplied acute and convalescent COVID-19 samples. T cells, B-cell-depleted T cells, or PBMCs provided the cDNA or gDNA that served as material.

CDR3 length: 14 amino acids. Trimming removed 5 bases from V and 8 bases from J; junction bases left unmatched: 7. Germline CDR1 reads MDHEN; CDR2 reads SYDVKM. Original data processing: The authors estimated nucleated cell counts from reference gene primer amplification. Profiled with immunoSEQ multiplex PCR; TCRdb holds only in-frame clones, not every one. V, J and clone size are taken as reported in that table, and D and trimming were inferred from the DNA itself. The table records roughly 38,000 clones, roughly 76% of them present only once. The source is a man in his 70s with active or convalescent COVID-19. This chain links TRBV28 with TRBJ1-4; 8 nucleotides agree with TRBD1. Sequencing was performed on peripheral blood. The CDR3 sequence is CASSVTGGWEKLFF. The CDR3 DNA reads as TGTGCCAGCAGTGTCACAGGGGGGTGGGAAAAACTGTTTTTT.